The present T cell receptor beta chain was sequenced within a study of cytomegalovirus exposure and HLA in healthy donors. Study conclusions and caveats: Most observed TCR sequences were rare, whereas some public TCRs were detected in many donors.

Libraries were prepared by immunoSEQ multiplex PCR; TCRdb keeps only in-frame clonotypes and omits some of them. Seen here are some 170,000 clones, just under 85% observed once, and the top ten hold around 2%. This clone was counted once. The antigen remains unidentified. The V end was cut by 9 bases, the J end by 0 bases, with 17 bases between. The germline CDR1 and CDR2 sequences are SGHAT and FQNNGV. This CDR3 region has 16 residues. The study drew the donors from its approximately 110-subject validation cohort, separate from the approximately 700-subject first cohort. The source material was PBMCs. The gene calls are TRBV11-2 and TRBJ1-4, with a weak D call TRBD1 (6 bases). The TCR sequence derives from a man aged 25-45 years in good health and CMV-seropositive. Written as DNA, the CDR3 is TGTGCCAGTAAGGGGGGGCGCGGGGCAACTAATGAAAAACTGTTTTTT. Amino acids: CASKGGRGATNEKLFF. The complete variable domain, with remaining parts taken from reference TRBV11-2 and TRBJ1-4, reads EAGVAQSPRYKIIEKRQSVAFWCNPISGHATLYWYQQILGQGPKLLIQFQNNGVVDDSQLPKDRFSAERLKGVDSTLKIQPAKLEDSAVYLCASKGGRGATNEKLFFGSGTQLSVL.